These T cell receptor beta chains were read from a single sample in a study of T-cell reconstitution after alpha-beta-depleted transplantation in children. TCRdb analysed the PCR reads with MiXCR anew, one entry per CDR3 protein. The sample has tens of thousands of distinct CDR3 sequences; nearly 9.5% are singletons. Sequenced here: PBMCs, mostly from graft donor cells, sampled 60 days after TCRalphabeta/CD19-depleted stem cell transplant. The receptors derive from a male patient between 2 and 10 years old who had a stem cell transplant for chronic granulomatous disease, so the T cells may come from the graft donor. The CDR3 runs from the conserved cysteine through the conserved F or W. The D gene is left open where the match is weak. Part of the rows lack a size; the others show once, few, many or a class for expanded clones.

d_call	v_call	clone_size	j_call	cdr3_aa	cdr3_nt
TRBD2	TRBV7-6	many	TRBJ2-1	CASSQLSGGEQFF	TGTGCCAGCAGCCAGTTAAGCGGGGGTGAGCAGTTCTTC
TRBD2	TRBV30	few	TRBJ2-2	CAWGGLAGFTGELFF	TGTGCCTGGGGGGGACTAGCGGGATTTACCGGGGAGCTGTTTTTT
-	TRBV12-3/TRBV12-4	many	TRBJ2-2	CASSLGRELRTGELFF	TGTGCCAGCAGTTTAGGCAGGGAGTTACGGACCGGGGAGCTGTTTTTT
-	TRBV7-8	many	TRBJ2-7	CASSFGLTSYEQYF	TGTGCCAGCAGCTTCGGACTAACCTCCTACGAGCAGTACTTC
-	TRBV21-1	many	TRBJ1-1	CASSKTGNTEAFF	TGTGCCAGCAGCAAGACAGGAAACACTGAAGCTTTCTTT
TRBD2	TRBV14	-	TRBJ2-2	CASSQELGLAGAGELFF	TGTGCCAGCAGCCAAGAATTGGGGCTAGCGGGAGCCGGGGAGCTGTTTTTT
TRBD2	TRBV6-5	-	TRBJ2-7	CASSWGGGNYEQYF	TGTGCCAGCAGTTGGGGCGGGGGGAACTACGAGCAGTACTTC
TRBD1	TRBV20-1	many	TRBJ2-7	CSARDTNRGQTEQYF	TGCAGTGCTAGAGATACCAACAGGGGACAGACCGAGCAGTACTTC
TRBD2	TRBV10-2	many	TRBJ2-7	CASSEKLAGGPYEQYF	TGCGCCAGCAGTGAAAAACTAGCGGGAGGGCCCTACGAGCAGTACTTC
-	TRBV7-2	many	TRBJ1-3	CASSLNQGHGNTIYF	TGTGCCAGCAGCTTAAATCAAGGGCATGGAAACACCATATATTTT
TRBD1	TRBV5-1	medium-sized	TRBJ2-1	CASSPDRQQFF	TGCGCCAGCAGCCCGGACAGGCAGCAGTTCTTC
-	TRBV21-1	many	TRBJ2-4	CASSKAGRGTKNIQYF	TGTGCCAGCAGCAAAGCGGGCAGGGGAACCAAAAACATTCAGTACTTC
TRBD1	TRBV29-1	many	TRBJ1-2	CSVPGGGNGYGYTF	TGCAGCGTTCCAGGGGGCGGAAACGGCTATGGCTACACCTTC
-	TRBV5-4	few	TRBJ2-5	CASSLNQYQETQYF	TGTGCCAGCAGCTTGAACCAGTACCAAGAGACCCAGTACTTC
-	TRBV5-1	many	TRBJ2-7	CASSLPGGAYHEQYF	TGCGCCAGCAGCTTACCAGGCGGGGCGTACCACGAGCAGTACTTC
TRBD2	TRBV10-1	few	TRBJ2-1	CASSESYGTSGSSYNEQFF	TGCGCCAGCAGTGAGTCGTACGGGACTAGCGGGAGCTCCTACAATGAGCAGTTCTTC
TRBD2	TRBV15	-	TRBJ2-3	CASTSGRATDTQYF	TGTGCCAGCACTAGCGGGAGGGCCACAGATACGCAGTATTTT
-	TRBV19	-	TRBJ1-5	CASRNPGRGSNQPQHF	TGTGCCAGTAGAAATCCGGGGCGAGGGAGCAATCAGCCCCAGCATTTT
TRBD2	TRBV5-4	-	TRBJ2-3	CASSPGTSFSDTQYF	TGTGCCAGCAGCCCCGGGACTAGCTTCTCAGATACGCAGTATTTT
TRBD2	TRBV20-1	many	TRBJ2-3	CSARTTSGRAPDTQYF	TGCAGTGCTAGAACCACTAGCGGGAGGGCCCCAGATACGCAGTATTTT
TRBD1	TRBV6-5	-	TRBJ1-1	CASSWDSMNTEAFF	TGTGCCAGCAGTTGGGACAGCATGAACACTGAAGCTTTCTTT
-	TRBV13	many	TRBJ2-1	CASSSSPADTYNEQFF	TGTGCCAGCAGCTCCTCACCGGCGGATACCTACAATGAGCAGTTCTTC
TRBD1	TRBV29-1	-	TRBJ1-4	CSVEQGARGEKLFF	TGCAGCGTCGAACAGGGGGCGCGTGGTGAAAAACTGTTTTTT
TRBD2	TRBV29-1	many	TRBJ2-7	CSVGLDSYEQYF	TGCAGCGTCGGACTAGACTCCTACGAGCAGTACTTC
-	TRBV3-1	many	TRBJ2-2	CASSRLGSNTGELFF	TGTGCCAGCAGCAGACTAGGGTCGAACACCGGGGAGCTGTTTTTT
TRBD2	TRBV9	many	TRBJ2-1	CASSVGSSGGGNEQFF	TGTGCCAGCAGCGTAGGGTCGAGCGGGGGCGGCAATGAGCAGTTCTTC
TRBD2	TRBV27	many	TRBJ2-3	CASRLAWPGLAGSTDTQYF	TGTGCCAGCAGACTCGCCTGGCCGGGACTAGCGGGAAGCACAGATACGCAGTATTTT
TRBD1	TRBV10-3	-	TRBJ2-7	CATAVRTGANYEQYF	TGTGCCACCGCAGTACGGACAGGGGCGAACTACGAGCAGTACTTC
-	TRBV20-1	many	TRBJ2-5	CSARRRQFQETQYF	TGCAGTGCTAGGAGACGACAGTTCCAAGAGACCCAGTACTTC
TRBD1	TRBV5-4	many	TRBJ2-7	CASSKRQGFYEQYF	TGTGCCAGCAGCAAGAGACAGGGTTTTTACGAGCAGTACTTC
-	TRBV5-6	many	TRBJ2-5	CASSLDQETQYF	TGTGCCAGCAGCTTGGACCAAGAGACCCAGTACTTC
-	TRBV14	many	TRBJ2-1	CASSPDSREQFF	TGTGCCAGCAGCCCTGACAGCCGGGAGCAGTTCTTC
TRBD2	TRBV3-1	few	TRBJ2-1	CASCRPLGGLAGRNEQFF	TGTGCCTCCTGCCGCCCTTTGGGGGGACTAGCGGGAAGGAATGAGCAGTTCTTC
-	TRBV5-1	many	TRBJ1-3	CASSLGVSAGNTIYF	TGCGCCAGCAGCTTGGGAGTTTCAGCTGGAAACACCATATATTTT
-	TRBV27	-	TRBJ2-1	CASSLLGRGVGPNEQFF	TGTGCCAGCAGTTTATTGGGCAGGGGAGTAGGCCCCAATGAGCAGTTCTTC
-	TRBV5-1	-	TRBJ1-6	CASSGTGFRSPLHF	TGCGCCAGCAGCGGTACGGGCTTTAGATCACCCCTCCACTTT
-	TRBV6-5	-	TRBJ2-7	CASSYSSLGSYEQYF	TGTGCCAGCAGTTACTCGAGCCTGGGGAGCTACGAGCAGTACTTC
-	TRBV13	-	TRBJ2-1	CASSSGLVCNEQFF	TGTGCCAGCAGCTCCGGCCTAGTCTGCAATGAGCAGTTCTTC
TRBD2	TRBV7-2	many	TRBJ2-1	CASSRLAGGSEQFF	TGTGCCAGCAGCCGACTAGCGGGAGGTTCTGAGCAGTTCTTC
TRBD1	TRBV7-2	many	TRBJ1-2	CASSLLSTGGVYYGYTF	TGTGCCAGCAGCTTGCTATCTACAGGGGGCGTCTACTATGGCTACACCTTC
TRBD1	TRBV6-1	few	TRBJ1-2	CASSRLPQGANYGYTF	TGTGCCAGCAGCCGCCTCCCCCAGGGGGCTAACTATGGCTACACCTTC
-	TRBV11-2	-	TRBJ2-6	CASSVGGTGANVLTF	TGTGCCAGCAGCGTGGGTGGTACTGGGGCCAACGTCCTGACTTTC
TRBD2	TRBV27	many	TRBJ2-7	CASGTSGYEQYF	TGTGCCAGCGGGACTAGCGGCTACGAGCAGTACTTC
TRBD2	TRBV20-1	few	TRBJ2-1	CSALSGISSYNEQFF	TGCAGTGCCCTTAGCGGGATTAGCTCCTACAATGAGCAGTTCTTC
-	TRBV10-2	-	TRBJ1-6	CASSEKLYSPLHF	TGCGCCAGCAGTGAAAAATTGTATTCACCCCTCCACTTT
TRBD1	TRBV6-1	many	TRBJ1-1	CASTRTGTGGRNTEAFF	TGTGCCAGCACTAGGACCGGGACAGGGGGCAGGAACACTGAAGCTTTCTTT
-	TRBV5-5	few	TRBJ2-7	CASSLAGSITYEQYF	TGTGCCAGCAGCTTGGCGGGGAGCATTACCTACGAGCAGTACTTC
-	TRBV7-2	many	TRBJ2-5	CASSPLQRSVGETQYF	TGTGCCAGCAGCCCCCTGCAGCGATCTGTTGGAGAGACCCAGTACTTC
-	TRBV7-6	-	TRBJ1-1	CASSPLTVEAFF	TGTGCCAGCAGCCCTTTAACGGTCGAAGCTTTCTTT
-	TRBV19	-	TRBJ2-3	CASAGAATDTQYF	TGTGCCAGTGCCGGGGCAGCCACAGATACGCAGTATTTT
TRBD1	TRBV12-3/TRBV12-4	few	TRBJ2-2	CASSRRTGGESGELFF	TGTGCCAGCAGCCGTAGGACAGGGGGAGAATCCGGGGAGCTGTTTTTT
TRBD1	TRBV28	many	TRBJ1-6	CASLPGQLNSPLHF	TGTGCCAGCCTTCCGGGACAGCTCAATTCACCCCTCCACTTT
-	TRBV14	many	TRBJ1-2	CASSQGSTYGYTF	TGTGCCAGCAGCCAAGGAAGCACATATGGCTACACCTTC
TRBD2	TRBV10-1	many	TRBJ2-1	CASSQREGKRNEQFF	TGCGCCAGCAGTCAGCGGGAGGGTAAGAGAAATGAGCAGTTCTTC
TRBD1	TRBV29-1	-	TRBJ1-1	CSVADRGRGTEAFF	TGCAGCGTCGCGGACAGGGGGCGAGGCACTGAAGCTTTCTTT
-	TRBV27	many	TRBJ1-2	CASSFGQDYGYTF	TGTGCCAGCAGTTTTGGCCAGGACTATGGCTACACCTTC
-	TRBV5-1	few	TRBJ2-3	CASSLGASRSHPFTDTQYF	TGCGCCAGCAGCTTGGGAGCTAGCAGGAGCCACCCCTTCACAGATACGCAGTATTTT
-	TRBV9	many	TRBJ2-1	CASSVQGSSYNEQFF	TGTGCCAGCAGCGTACAGGGGAGCTCCTACAATGAGCAGTTCTTC
-	TRBV20-1	many	TRBJ2-7	CSAHRDGSYEQYF	TGCAGTGCTCACCGGGACGGTTCCTACGAGCAGTACTTC